One and the same sample provided the 9 T cell receptor beta chains below, sequenced in a study of blood T cells in healthy people across ages. Alongside a J-beta primer mix, a sample-barcoded 5' primer served in a second PCR lasting about 7 to 11 cycles. MiXCR, run by TCRdb on the 5' RACE reads, gives a single entry per CDR3 protein. The sample records over 1,500,000 distinct CDR3 sequences, approximately 40% being singletons. Sequenced input: blood. The receptor source for this set is a human donor in good health.

This clonotype turned up a few times. J is TRBJ1-2 and V is TRBV30; D might be TRBD1 (5 bases). CDR1 GTSNPN and CDR2 SVGIG come from the germline V gene (reference sequence). Trimming removed 2 bases from V and 5 bases from J, with 9 bases in between. This CDR3 is 12 amino acids long. The CDR3 here is CAWSRDLYGYTF. CDR3 sequence (DNA): TGTGCCTGGAGTCGGGACCTATATGGCTACACCTTC.

The table lists this clonotype with a few counts. The chain links TRBV5-1 to TRBJ2-1; TRBD1 agrees at 7 bases. The CDR3 contains 16 residues. With 3 bases clipped from V and 2 bases from J, the junction kept 8 bases outside the gene matches. Per the germline V gene, CDR1 is SGHRS and CDR2 is YFSETQ. The CDR3 bases are TGCGCCAGCAGCTCCGCCACAGGGACAGCCTACAATGAGCAGTTCTTC. It codes for CASSSATGTAYNEQFF.

In the case of this clonotype: A clone one base away is much larger, so this may be a read error. CDR3 region: CASSSYRGHGYTF. The CDR3 DNA is TGTGCCAGCAGCTCGTACAGGGGGCATGGCTACACCTTC. The chain recombines TRBV11-3 with TRBJ1-2, with 9 bases identical to TRBD1. CDR1 and CDR2 from the germline V gene are SGHNT and YENEEA. CDR3 length equals 13 residues. V trimming: 4 bases; J trimming: 6 bases; junction bases outside the gene matches: 3.

The chain carries TRBV5-1 and TRBJ1-4; 10 bases match TRBD1. The CDR3 runs 15 residues. Germline assignment: CDR1 SGHRS and CDR2 YFSETQ. V dropped 4 bases and J dropped 6; count of bases not matched to a gene: 6. The CDR3 spells CASSTGGQGYEKLFF. CDR3 nucleotides: TGCGCCAGCAGCACGGGGGGACAGGGGTATGAAAAACTGTTTTTT.

On this clonotype: At one of its ends the junction is not consistent with the germline gene, which may arise from a read error. The chain employs TRBV5-1 and TRBJ1-1, with a possible D match to TRBD1 (6 bases). This CDR3 is built from 14 residues. Germline V gene data show CDR1 as SGHRS and CDR2 as YFSETQ. CDR3 nucleotides: TGCGCCAGCAGCCCTCGGACAGTGAACACTAAAGCTTTCTTT. Translating gives CASSPRTVNTKAFF.

The chain combines TRBV28 with TRBJ2-3; possibly TRBD2 for D (5 bases). Between the trimmed V and J ends, which lost 5 bases and 2 bases, there was a span of 11 bases. Germline loops: CDR1 MDHEN, CDR2 SYDVKM. This CDR3 spans 14 amino acids. As DNA, the CDR3 is TGTGCCAGCAGTAGGGTGACTACCACAGATACGCAGTATTTT. Protein product: CASSRVTTTDTQYF.

The sample holds many counts of this clonotype. The chain uses TRBV5-1 and TRBJ2-1; 8 nucleotides match TRBD1. The CDR3 length is 12 residues. V gave up 4 bases and J gave up 7 bases; unmatched junction bases: 1. In germline, CDR1 is SGHRS, CDR2 YFSETQ. CDR3 residues: CASSRDRNEQFF. The DNA of the CDR3 is TGCGCCAGCAGCCGGGACAGGAATGAGCAGTTCTTC. The full variable domain, rest sourced from reference TRBV5-1 and TRBJ2-1, is KAGVTQTPRYLIKTRGQQVTLSCSPISGHRSVSWYQQTPGQGLQFLFEYFSETQRNKGNFPGRFSGRQFSNSRSEMNVSTLELGDSALYLCASSRDRNEQFFGPGTRLTVL.

The chain combines TRBV4-1 with TRBJ2-4, with D unresolved. V shed 1 base and J shed 8 bases, with 12 bases lying between them. The germline CDR1 and CDR2 sequences are MGHRA and YSYEKL. The CDR3 is 14 residues long. CDR3 in amino acids: CASSQVYEQYIQYF. For the CDR3, the DNA is TGCGCCAGCAGCCAAGTTTACGAGCAGTACATTCAGTACTTC.

The rearrangement joins TRBV24-1 to TRBJ2-1, with a tentative D call TRBD1 (5 bases). V shed 0 bases and J shed 0 bases, with 8 bases lying between them. Germline V gene lookup returns CDR1 KGHDR and CDR2 SFDVKD. This CDR3 contains 16 residues. In DNA form, the CDR3 reads TGTGCCACCAGTGATTTGCGACAGAGCTCCTACAATGAGCAGTTCTTC. Its translation: CATSDLRQSSYNEQFF.